The rows below give T cell receptor beta chains drawn from one sample of a study of molecular identifiers for immune sequencing clone quantification. Via MiXCR, TCRdb re-called the PCR reads, giving one row per CDR3 protein. The data contain some 65,000 distinct CDR3 sequences, approximately 17% of them seen just once; the ten biggest clones take up roughly 1.6%. Sequenced material: naive CD8+ T cells from blood, with Jurkat cell RNA spiked in. These receptors all come from a human donor in good health. Some libraries in this study had Jurkat cell RNA spiked in. The CDR3 runs from the conserved cysteine through the conserved F or W. Fields, in order: D gene, J gene, V gene, clone size, CDR3 protein, CDR3 DNA. A D gene is named only where the DNA matches it firmly. Clone size is stated in some rows and not others, as once, few, many or a class when expanded.

d_gene: TRBD2; j_gene: TRBJ2-3; v_gene: TRBV25-1; abundance: many; CDR3aa: CASSEVLAGDALATDTQYF; CDR3nt: TGTGCCAGCAGTGAGGTGCTAGCGGGAGACGCCCTAGCGACAGATACGCAGTATTTT
d_gene: TRBD1; j_gene: TRBJ2-7; v_gene: TRBV27; abundance: NA; CDR3aa: CASSGTGTYERYF; CDR3nt: TGTGCCAGCAGTGGGACAGGAACCTACGAGCGGTACTTC
d_gene: NA; j_gene: TRBJ2-3; v_gene: TRBV7-9; abundance: many; CDR3aa: CASSYEEGTTDTQYF; CDR3nt: TGTGCCAGCAGCTATGAGGAGGGTACGACAGATACGCAGTATTTT
d_gene: NA; j_gene: TRBJ2-1; v_gene: TRBV10-3; abundance: NA; CDR3aa: CAISDPGTPGGNEQFF; CDR3nt: TGTGCCATCAGTGACCCGGGGACCCCCGGCGGCAATGAGCAGTTCTTC
d_gene: TRBD2; j_gene: TRBJ2-7; v_gene: TRBV27; abundance: many; CDR3aa: CASSFKLAGSYEQYF; CDR3nt: TGTGCCAGCAGTTTCAAACTAGCGGGATCCTACGAGCAGTACTTC
d_gene: TRBD2; j_gene: TRBJ2-1; v_gene: TRBV7-9; abundance: few; CDR3aa: CAIILAIYNEQFF; CDR3nt: TGTGCCATCATACTAGCGATTTACAATGAGCAGTTCTTC
d_gene: NA; j_gene: TRBJ2-3; v_gene: TRBV6-5; abundance: few; CDR3aa: CASSYSGLYTQYF; CDR3nt: TGTGCCAGCAGTTACTCCGGCCTTTATACGCAGTATTTT
d_gene: NA; j_gene: TRBJ1-1; v_gene: TRBV29-1; abundance: many; CDR3aa: CSVEAMVRTEAFF; CDR3nt: TGCAGCGTTGAAGCAATGGTTAGAACTGAAGCTTTCTTT
d_gene: NA; j_gene: TRBJ1-4; v_gene: TRBV7-9; abundance: many; CDR3aa: CASSQSGFSPTNEKLFF; CDR3nt: TGTGCCAGCAGCCAGAGCGGGTTCTCCCCGACTAATGAAAAACTGTTTTTT
d_gene: NA; j_gene: TRBJ2-1; v_gene: TRBV10-3; abundance: NA; CDR3aa: CAIGGTNNEQFF; CDR3nt: TGTGCCATCGGCGGGACCAACAATGAGCAGTTCTTC
d_gene: NA; j_gene: TRBJ2-1; v_gene: TRBV7-9; abundance: many; CDR3aa: CASSPRIQTYNEQFF; CDR3nt: TGTGCCAGCAGCCCCCGTATCCAGACCTACAATGAGCAGTTCTTC
d_gene: NA; j_gene: TRBJ2-2; v_gene: TRBV10-3; abundance: few; CDR3aa: CAISPANTGELFF; CDR3nt: TGTGCCATCAGCCCGGCGAACACCGGGGAGCTGTTTTTT
d_gene: NA; j_gene: TRBJ2-1; v_gene: TRBV7-8; abundance: many; CDR3aa: CASSSQSYNEQFF; CDR3nt: TGTGCCAGCAGCTCCCAAAGTTACAATGAGCAGTTCTTC